This T cell receptor (beta chain) was found in a study of beta chain features in type 1 diabetes. Whole-study findings and limits: Naive, central memory and regulatory TCRB repertoires appeared more similar among patients than healthy donors. Whether HLA type affects TCRB rearrangement stayed undetermined in the present work.

The whole isolated RNA underwent reverse transcription, so sequencing captured expressed TCRB transcripts. Approximately 3.6 million reads, on average, came from each naive, central memory and regulatory T cell sample. The assay was immunoSEQ multiplex PCR, and TCRdb's table has in-frame clones only and misses some. The sample has about 350,000 clones, about 20% seen once; the top ten hold around 0.044%. Sorting of CD4+ naive, central memory, regulatory and stem cell-like memory cells was performed via CD45RO/CCR7/CD25/CD127/CD95/CD27. The CDR3 covers 14 residues. From germline, CDR1 is GTSNPN and CDR2 SVGIG (reference sequence). Trimming cost V 0 bases and J 1 base, with 10 bases left between them. Only a few counts were recorded for this clone. Its cognate antigen is unknown.

The sequence was obtained from a woman under 30 in good health. The sample consisted of naive CD4+ T cells from blood. This chain uses TRBV30 with TRBJ2-7; a weak D match, TRBD2 (5 bases). CDR3 sequence (DNA): TGTGCCTGGAGTGTTACCGGGAATTCCTACGAGCAGTACTTC. Translated: CAWSVTGNSYEQYF.